This TCR beta chain was documented in a study of T-cell memory formation after mild COVID-19. Study-wide background: The TCR clusters were mostly specific to one donor.

There are many counts of this clonotype. Its antigen is unidentified. TCRdb reprocessed the 5' RACE reads via MiXCR and lists one record per CDR3 protein. The profile shows 560,000 or so distinct CDR3 sequences, approximately 15% of them singletons. Whole-study results and caveats: Contracting clones localized mainly to CM and EM when CD4+ and mainly to EMRA when CD8+. The second-wave clones peaking on day 37 were not confirmed as SARS-CoV-2-specific. Pre-infection memory held some responding clones, suggesting pre-existing cross-reactive T cells responded.

The CDR3 has 14 amino acids. V was cut by 6 bases and J by 1 base, with 12 bases left in between. CDR1 SGHAT and CDR2 FQNNGV come from the germline V gene. The sequence came from an adult woman who had mild COVID-19 (a few samples of this study predate the infection). Cell type and time point are not known. The rearrangement uses TRBV11-2 and TRBJ2-5; D is ambiguous. Sample: PBMCs or a T cell subset sorted from them (not recorded which). Written as DNA, the CDR3 is TGTGCCAGCAGTCCTAGATGGGTCCAAGAGACCCAGTACTTC. Residues: CASSPRWVQETQYF.